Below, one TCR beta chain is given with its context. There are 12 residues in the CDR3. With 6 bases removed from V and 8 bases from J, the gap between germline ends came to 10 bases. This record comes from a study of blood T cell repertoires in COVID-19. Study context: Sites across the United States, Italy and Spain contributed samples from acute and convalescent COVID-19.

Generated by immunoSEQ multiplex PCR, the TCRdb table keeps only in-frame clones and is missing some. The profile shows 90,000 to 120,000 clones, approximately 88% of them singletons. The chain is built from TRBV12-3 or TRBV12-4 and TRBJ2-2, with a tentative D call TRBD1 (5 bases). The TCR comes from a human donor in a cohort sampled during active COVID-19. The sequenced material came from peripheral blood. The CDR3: CASRVGVGELFF. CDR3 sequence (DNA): TGTGCCAGCAGGGTAGGGGTAGGGGAGCTGTTTTTT.